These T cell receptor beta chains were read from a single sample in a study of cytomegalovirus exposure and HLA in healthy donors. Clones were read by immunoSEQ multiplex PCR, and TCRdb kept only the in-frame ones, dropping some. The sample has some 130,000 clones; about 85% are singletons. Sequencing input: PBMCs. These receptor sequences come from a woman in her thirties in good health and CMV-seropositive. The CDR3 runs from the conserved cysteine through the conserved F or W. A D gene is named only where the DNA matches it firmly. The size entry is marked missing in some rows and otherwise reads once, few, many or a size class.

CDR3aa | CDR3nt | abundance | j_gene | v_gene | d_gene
CASSWAGGNEQFF | TGTGCCAGCAGCTGGGCAGGGGGCAATGAGCAGTTCTTC | - | TRBJ2-1 | TRBV13 | TRBD1
CASSYKTGRNSPLHF | TGTGCCAGCAGTTATAAGACAGGGAGGAATTCACCCCTCCACTTT | - | TRBJ1-6 | TRBV6-5 | TRBD1
CSVAWGDTDTQYF | TGCAGCGTTGCTTGGGGGGACACAGATACGCAGTATTTT | - | TRBJ2-3 | TRBV29-1 | -
CASSLRGQPYEQYF | TGCGCCAGCAGCTTGCGGGGACAGCCCTACGAGCAGTACTTC | - | TRBJ2-7 | TRBV5-1 | TRBD1
CAISVGQLNTEAFF | TGTGCCATCAGTGTGGGACAGTTGAACACTGAAGCTTTCTTT | - | TRBJ1-1 | TRBV10-3 | TRBD1
CASSEWTRPLVHEQFF | TGTGCCAGCAGTGAATGGACTAGACCTTTAGTCCATGAGCAGTTCTTC | - | TRBJ2-1 | TRBV25-1 | TRBD2
CASSLEDGGEGRNNYGYTF | TGTGCCAGCAGCTTAGAGGATGGAGGGGAGGGCAGGAATAACTATGGCTACACCTTC | - | TRBJ1-2 | TRBV11-3 | -
CASTGSGYEQFF | TGCGCCAGCACCGGGAGCGGGTATGAGCAGTTCTTC | - | TRBJ2-1 | TRBV4-1 | -
CATSRDRSGQPQHF | TGTGCCACCAGCAGAGACAGGTCTGGGCAGCCCCAGCATTTT | - | TRBJ1-5 | TRBV15 | -
CASSLAGQGANGYTF | TGTGCCAGCAGCTTAGCGGGACAGGGGGCGAACGGCTACACCTTC | - | TRBJ1-2 | TRBV7-9 | TRBD1
CASSRRGGVYGYTF | TGTGCCAGCAGCCGTAGAGGGGGGGTCTATGGCTACACCTTC | - | TRBJ1-2 | TRBV27 | -
CASSGYREEKLFF | TGTGCCAGCAGTGGATACAGGGAGGAAAAACTGTTTTTT | - | TRBJ1-4 | TRBV28 | -
CATSRGGTGNTEAFF | TGTGCCACCAGCAGAGGGGGGACAGGGAACACTGAAGCTTTCTTT | once | TRBJ1-1 | TRBV15 | TRBD1
CASSEDRGQETQYF | TGTGCCAGCAGTGAAGACAGGGGGCAAGAGACCCAGTACTTC | - | TRBJ2-5 | TRBV2 | TRBD1
CASRNGQGTYGYTF | TGCGCCAGCAGAAACGGACAGGGGACCTATGGCTACACCTTC | few | TRBJ1-2 | TRBV5-1 | TRBD1
CASSGQRSLGQYF | TGTGCCAGCAGTGGGCAACGGTCCCTAGGGCAGTACTTC | - | TRBJ2-7 | TRBV2 | -
CAWRAWDSIIWEQYF | TGTGCCTGGAGGGCCTGGGACAGCATCATCTGGGAGCAGTACTTC | - | TRBJ2-7 | TRBV30 | TRBD1
CASSLGQSFYGYTF | TGTGCCAGCAGCTTGGGACAGTCCTTCTATGGCTACACCTTC | - | TRBJ1-2 | TRBV5-6 | -
CASSLSFREGELFF | TGTGCCAGCAGTTTATCCTTCCGGGAAGGGGAGCTGTTTTTT | - | TRBJ2-2 | TRBV27 | -
CASSPPGALAYNEQFF | TGTGCCAGCTCACCACCGGGCGCCCTCGCCTACAATGAGCAGTTCTTC | - | TRBJ2-1 | TRBV18 | -
CAWMRGGTEAFF | TGTGCCTGGATGAGGGGAGGGACTGAAGCTTTCTTT | - | TRBJ1-1 | TRBV7-7 | -
CASSIRLGTDTQYF | TGCGCCAGCAGCATAAGACTTGGCACAGATACGCAGTATTTT | - | TRBJ2-3 | TRBV10-1 | -
CASSLGTGGGTEAFF | TGTGCCAGCAGCTTAGGGACAGGGGGCGGCACTGAAGCTTTCTTT | - | TRBJ1-1 | TRBV5-4 | TRBD1
CASGGSETQYF | TGTGCCAGCGGCGGGTCAGAGACCCAGTACTTC | - | TRBJ2-5 | TRBV7-9 | -
CAGSRPSGFYSNQPQHF | TGTGCCGGCAGTCGACCCTCAGGGTTTTATAGCAATCAGCCCCAGCATTTT | - | TRBJ1-5 | TRBV2 | -
CASSWLAGVTQYF | TGTGCCAGCAGCTGGCTAGCGGGGGTTACCCAGTACTTC | - | TRBJ2-5 | TRBV28 | TRBD2
CASSGDTYSGNTIYF | TGTGCCAGCAGTGGCGACACCTACTCTGGAAACACCATATATTTT | - | TRBJ1-3 | TRBV2 | -
CASSLAGDRDYGYTF | TGCGCCAGCAGCCTCGCCGGGGACAGGGACTATGGCTACACCTTC | - | TRBJ1-2 | TRBV5-1 | TRBD1
CASSSLSGALPNEQFF | TGTGCCAGCAGTTCGTTGAGCGGAGCCCTACCTAATGAGCAGTTCTTC | - | TRBJ2-1 | TRBV28 | -
CASSEVDRAGAEAFF | TGTGCCAGCAGTGAAGTGGACAGGGCAGGAGCTGAAGCTTTCTTT | - | TRBJ1-1 | TRBV25-1 | TRBD1
CASSLEQENIQYF | TGCGCCAGCAGCTTGGAACAGGAAAACATTCAGTACTTC | - | TRBJ2-4 | TRBV5-1 | -
CASSLKQGGYEQYF | TGCGCCAGCAGCTTGAAGCAGGGGGGCTACGAGCAGTACTTC | - | TRBJ2-7 | TRBV5-1 | -
CASSPGLAGAGNEQFF | TGTGCCAGCAGCCCCGGGCTGGCGGGGGCCGGGAATGAGCAGTTCTTC | - | TRBJ2-1 | TRBV7-9 | -
CAWSRFNTGELFF | TGTGCCTGGAGCAGGTTCAACACCGGGGAGCTGTTTTTT | - | TRBJ2-2 | TRBV30 | -
CASSRTSGGAYEQYF | TGTGCCAGCAGCCGTACTAGCGGGGGGGCCTACGAGCAGTACTTC | - | TRBJ2-7 | TRBV7-3 | TRBD2
CASSWRSGRGGTDTQYF | TGTGCCAGCAGCTGGAGGTCGGGGCGGGGGGGCACAGATACGCAGTATTTT | - | TRBJ2-3 | TRBV5-4 | TRBD2
CASSINLGAATNEKLFF | TGTGCCAGCAGTATCAACCTCGGAGCTGCAACTAATGAAAAACTGTTTTTT | - | TRBJ1-4 | TRBV27 | -
CASSRGRLDYQPQHF | TGTGCCAGCAGCAGGGGACGGCTAGATTATCAGCCCCAGCATTTT | - | TRBJ1-5 | TRBV6-6 | -
CASSPGQLDAKNIQYF | TGCGCCAGCAGCCCAGGACAGCTAGACGCCAAAAACATTCAGTACTTC | - | TRBJ2-4 | TRBV5-1 | -
CSSSFGTPNQPQHF | TGTTCCAGCAGCTTTGGGACTCCTAATCAGCCCCAGCATTTT | - | TRBJ1-5 | TRBV7-9 | -
CASRTRLAGGLTYNEQFF | TGCGCCAGCAGGACTCGACTAGCGGGGGGTCTGACCTACAATGAGCAGTTCTTC | - | TRBJ2-1 | TRBV10-2 | TRBD2